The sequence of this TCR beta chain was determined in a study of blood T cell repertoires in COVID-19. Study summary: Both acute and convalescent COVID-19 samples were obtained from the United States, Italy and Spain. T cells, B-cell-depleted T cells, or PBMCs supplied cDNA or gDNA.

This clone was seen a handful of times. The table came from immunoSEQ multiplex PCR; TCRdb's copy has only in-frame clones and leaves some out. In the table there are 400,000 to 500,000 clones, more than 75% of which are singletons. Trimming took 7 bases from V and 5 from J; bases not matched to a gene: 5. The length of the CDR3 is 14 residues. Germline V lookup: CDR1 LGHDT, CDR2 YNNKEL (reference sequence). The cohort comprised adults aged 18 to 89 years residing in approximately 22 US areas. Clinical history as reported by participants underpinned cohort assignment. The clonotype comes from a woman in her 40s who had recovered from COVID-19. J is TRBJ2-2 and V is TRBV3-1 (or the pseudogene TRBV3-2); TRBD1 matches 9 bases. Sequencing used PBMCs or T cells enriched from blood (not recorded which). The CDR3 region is CASNIQGATGELFF. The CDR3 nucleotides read TGTGCCAGCAACATACAGGGGGCGACCGGGGAGCTGTTTTTT.